Presented here are 23 T cell receptor beta chains from one specimen sequenced in a study of Graves' ophthalmopathy and Graves' hyperthyroidism. RNA transcripts were the template, and TCR beta CDR3 regions were amplified from them. The workflow started with a first-round RT-PCR run with HTBI primers and then moved on to a second-round multiplex PCR. MiXCR, run by TCRdb on the multiplex PCR reads, gives a single entry per CDR3 protein. Of almost 750,000 distinct CDR3 sequences in the sample, 40% were seen once. Specimen: peripheral blood. The receptors originated from an adult man with Graves' ophthalmopathy.

To note about this clonotype: The junction differs from germline at one of its ends, possibly a read error. This chain uses TRBV10-3 with TRBJ2-6; D might be TRBD1 (6 bases). This CDR3 has 17 amino acids. Germline V gene data show CDR1 as ENHRY and CDR2 as SYGVKD. As DNA, the CDR3 is TGTGCCAGCAGTAAAAGGACAGCTAGCTCTGGGGCCAACGTCCTGACTTTC. Residues: CASSKRTASSGANVLTF.

The chain joins TRBV15 to TRBJ2-7, with 8 nucleotides matching TRBD2. CDR1 LNHNV and CDR2 YYDKDF come from the germline V gene (reference sequence). The CDR3 spans 14 residues. V was pared by 5 bases and J by 3 bases, with 6 bases of the junction left unmatched. The CDR3: CATSLAGSFYEQYF. The CDR3 DNA reads TGTGCCACCAGCTTAGCGGGAAGTTTCTACGAGCAGTACTTC.

This clonotype was seen repeatedly, ten times or more. The rearrangement uses TRBV14 and TRBJ2-5; D may be TRBD2 (6 bases). V was shortened by 0 bases and J by 10 bases, with 12 bases between the two germline ends. Germline loops: CDR1 SGHDN, CDR2 FVKESK. The CDR3 covers 13 residues. In DNA form, the CDR3 reads TGTGCCAGCAGCCAAGATCTGGACGGGGGCCAGTACTTC. It translates to CASSQDLDGGQYF.

This clonotype appeared a few times. The J gene is TRBJ2-5, the V gene TRBV4-1; 7 nucleotides align to TRBD2. The V gene's germline CDR1 is MGHRA and CDR2 YSYEKL. V shed 2 bases and J 5 bases; nucleotides not matched to a gene: 11. The CDR3 has 16 amino acids. The CDR3: CASSQRTGGPGETQYF. The CDR3, as DNA: TGCGCCAGCAGCCAACGAACGGGGGGACCGGGGGAGACCCAGTACTTC.

This clonotype came up a few times. V gene TRBV20-1 combines with J gene TRBJ1-6; 8 nucleotides agree with TRBD1. Looked up from germline, CDR1 is DFQATT and CDR2 is SNEGSKA (reference sequence). Trimming cost V 6 bases and J 5 bases; bases outside gene matches: 9. The CDR3 contains 15 residues. The CDR3 DNA sequence: TGCAGTGCAAACGACAGGGGCACAGATAATTCACCCCTCCACTTT. Translation gives CSANDRGTDNSPLHF.

The CDR3, as DNA: TGTGCCAGCAGTGAGGGGGCTTCGAGGGGAAACACCATATATTTT. It translates to CASSEGASRGNTIYF. The V and J genes are TRBV2 and TRBJ1-3, with D maybe TRBD1 (6 bases). The CDR3 runs 15 residues. Deletions cut 3 bases from V and 4 bases from J, with 13 bases between. In germline, CDR1 is SNHLY, CDR2 FYNNEI.

Concerning this clonotype itself: The junction shows a germline mismatch at one end, possibly a read error. The V and J genes are TRBV7-9 and TRBJ1-3; tentatively, D is TRBD1 (5 bases). This CDR3 has 15 amino acids. The germline V gene has CDR1 SEHNR and CDR2 FQNEAQ (reference sequence). This CDR3 reads CASSLAGLSGHTIYF. Here the CDR3 DNA reads TGTGCCAGCAGCTTAGCGGGGCTATCTGGACACACCATATATTTT.

This clonotype was picked up many times. The chain uses TRBV7-2 and TRBJ1-3; D is unresolved. Germline V gives CDR1 SGHTA, CDR2 FQGNSA. The CDR3 has 12 residues. With 1 base removed from V and 8 bases from J, the gap between germline ends came to 6 bases. The CDR3 DNA reads TGTGCCAGCAGCTTAGACCGGTACACCATATATTTT. This encodes CASSLDRYTIYF.

The rearrangement links TRBV7-2 to TRBJ2-7; 13 nucleotides agree with TRBD2. This CDR3 has 13 amino acids. J lost 13 bases, V lost 5 bases, and 8 bases had no gene match. Germline V lookup: CDR1 SGHTA, CDR2 FQGNSA. The CDR3 region has the DNA TGTGCCAGCAGCCTCCCGGGACTAGCGGGGCTCTACTTC. Amino acids: CASSLPGLAGLYF. Filled out from reference TRBV7-2 and TRBJ2-7, the complete variable domain reads GAGVSQSPSNKVTEKGKDVELRCDPISGHTALYWYRQSLGQGLEFLIYFQGNSAPDKSGLPSDRFSAERTGGSVSTLTIQRTQQEDSAVYLCASSLPGLAGLYFGPGTRLTVT.

This clonotype has just a few counts. This chain's CDR3 is CSAREIGPTEAFF. CDR3 nucleotides: TGCAGTGCTAGGGAGATAGGCCCGACTGAAGCTTTCTTT. The gene calls are TRBV20-1 and TRBJ1-1, with D hard to call. Germline CDR1 reads DFQATT; CDR2 reads SNEGSKA (reference sequence). Trimming pared 3 bases from V and 5 bases from J, leaving 13 bases between. There are 13 residues in the CDR3.

This clonotype was observed once. One base away lies a much larger clone, so this may be a sequencing read error. This chain joins TRBV19 and TRBJ1-1; no definite D call. Trimming stripped 6 bases from V and 11 bases from J, with 22 bases between. Germline assignment: CDR1 LNHDA and CDR2 SQIVND (reference sequence). This CDR3 is built from 14 residues. The CDR3 nucleotides are TGTGCCAGTAGCTTGACTGGAGAAGTAATGTTGGCTTTCTTT. Amino acids: CASSLTGEVMLAFF.

This clonotype occurred many times. The V gene is TRBV14, the J gene TRBJ1-4; TRBD1 matches 8 bases. The CDR3 runs 15 residues. Unmatched junction bases numbered 6, after V lost 2 bases and J lost 7 bases. CDR1 SGHDN and CDR2 FVKESK come from the germline V gene. The CDR3 loop is CASSQPGTGGEKLFF. In nucleotides, the CDR3 is TGTGCCAGCAGCCAACCCGGGACAGGAGGTGAAAAACTGTTTTTT.

The rearrangement joins TRBV20-1 to TRBJ1-4; the D is unclear. In germline, CDR1 is DFQATT, CDR2 SNEGSKA (reference sequence). The V and J ends lost 7 bases and 4 bases respectively, with 10 bases between them. This CDR3 spans 12 amino acids. CDR3 coding DNA: TGCAGTGTGACACCCGATAATGAAAAACTGTTTTTT. It translates to CSVTPDNEKLFF.

This clonotype was observed a few times. CDR3 in amino acids: CASSQVKGPYEQYF. The CDR3 bases are TGCGCCAGCAGCCAAGTCAAGGGTCCCTACGAGCAGTACTTC. The chain joins TRBV4-1 to TRBJ2-7; D unclear. V lost 1 base to trimming and J lost 2 bases, with 9 bases between them. From germline, CDR1 is MGHRA and CDR2 YSYEKL. The length of the CDR3 is 14 residues.

This clonotype was found a few times. The chain recombines TRBV7-9 with TRBJ2-7; D might be TRBD2 (6 bases). The CDR3 totals 16 residues. Per the germline V gene, CDR1 is SEHNR and CDR2 is FQNEAQ (reference sequence). The V end lost 2 bases, the J end lost 2 bases, and 16 bases lay between the germline ends. The CDR3 loop reads CASSLIAGTGTYEQYF. The CDR3 region has the DNA TGTGCCAGCAGCTTAATAGCCGGGACTGGAACCTACGAGCAGTACTTC. The full variable domain, its missing parts supplied by reference TRBV7-9 and TRBJ2-7, is DTGVSQNPRHKITKRGQNVTFRCDPISEHNRLYWYRQTLGQGPEFLTYFQNEAQLEKSRLLSDRFSAERPKGSFSTLEIQRTEQGDSAMYLCASSLIAGTGTYEQYFGPGTRLTVT.

The chain is built from TRBV7-9 and TRBJ2-3; tentative D call: TRBD1 (6 bases). Germline CDR1 and CDR2: SEHNR and FQNEAQ (reference sequence). Trimming stripped 5 bases from V and 2 bases from J, with 14 bases between. This CDR3 is 15 amino acids long. The CDR3 DNA follows: TGTGCCAGCAGCCCCCCAGGGGCTCACACAGATACGCAGTATTTT. Its translation is CASSPPGAHTDTQYF.

This chain uses TRBV10-3 with TRBJ2-7; the D gene is possibly TRBD1 (5 bases). From germline, CDR1 is ENHRY and CDR2 SYGVKD. Trimming left V 0 bases short and J 2 bases short, with 8 bases between. The CDR3 is 14 residues long. In DNA, the CDR3 is TGTGCCATCAGTGAGTCGGCAGGGACCTACGAGCAGTACTTC. This translates into CAISESAGTYEQYF.

This rearrangement joins TRBV12-3 or TRBV12-4 to TRBJ1-4; 7 bases line up with TRBD1. This CDR3 contains 13 residues. Trimming cost V 6 bases and J 3 bases; bases outside gene matches: 1. The CDR3 DNA is TGTGCCAGCAGCGGACAGGCTAATGAAAAACTGTTTTTT. It is translated as CASSGQANEKLFF.

At least ten counts were recorded for this clonotype. This chain uses TRBV7-8 with TRBJ1-2; 7 bases fit TRBD1. Germline loops: CDR1 SGHVS, CDR2 FQNEAQ. V trimming: 4 bases; J trimming: 8 bases; junction bases outside the gene matches: 7. CDR3 length: 13 amino acids. Here the CDR3 DNA reads TGTGCCAGCAGCTCGAAACAGGGGCGGGGCTACACCTTC. Translating it yields CASSSKQGRGYTF.

This clonotype was counted ten times or more. The gene calls are TRBV29-1 and TRBJ2-7; maybe TRBD2 (5 bases). Germline V gene sequence: CDR1 SQVTM, CDR2 ANQGSEA. The CDR3 has 13 amino acids. The V end was cut by 2 bases, the J end by 7 bases, with 15 bases between. The CDR3 sequence: CSVERELGEEQYF. In DNA, the CDR3 is TGCAGCGTTGAACGAGAGCTCGGGGAGGAGCAGTACTTC.

This clonotype was picked up a small number of times. An end of the junction differs from the germline gene, which may be a read error. The chain joins TRBV10-3 to TRBJ1-3; no clear D gene. Germline values: CDR1 ENHRY, CDR2 SYGVKD. The CDR3 has 15 amino acids. The CDR3 region is CASSYATASGNTIYF. As DNA, the CDR3 is TGTGCCAGCAGTTACGCAACAGCCTCTGGAAACACCATATATTTT.

This clonotype was detected only a few times. This rearrangement joins TRBV20-1 to TRBJ1-5; the D is unclear. The germline V gene has CDR1 DFQATT and CDR2 SNEGSKA (reference sequence). Trimming removed 6 bases from V and 7 bases from J, with 16 bases in between. The CDR3 has 13 residues. In DNA, the CDR3 is TGCAGTGCAACCCCCGCCGTAGGGCAGCCCCAGCATTTT. Its translation: CSATPAVGQPQHF.

In this sample, this clonotype turned up once. V gene TRBV20-1 combines with J gene TRBJ1-4; D unclear. This CDR3 is built from 16 residues. The V gene lost 3 bases and the J gene lost 4 bases, with 18 bases spanning the gap. Germline loops: CDR1 DFQATT, CDR2 SNEGSKA (reference sequence). The CDR3 coding sequence is TGCAGTGCTAGCCGATCCACCGGGGAGCTTAATGAAAAACTGTTTTTT. Translating it yields CSASRSTGELNEKLFF.